Below are 17 T cell receptor beta chains sequenced from a single sample in a study of radiotherapy plus CTLA-4 blockade in lung cancer. Repertoires were generated with immunoSEQ multiplex PCR, while TCRdb's copy carries only in-frame clones and drops some. Found here are about 59,000 clones, approximately 68% of them singletons; the top ten hold about 8%. The sequencing here drew on peripheral blood, taken from a patient treated with radiotherapy plus ipilimumab. The receptors were gathered from a human donor with non-small cell lung cancer whose response to radiotherapy plus ipilimumab could not be evaluated.

This clone came up a few times. The CDR3 loop reads CASSLPPSGTDTQYF. In DNA, the CDR3 is TGTGCCAGCAGCTTACCCCCTAGTGGCACAGATACGCAGTATTTT. The rearrangement links TRBV7-9 to TRBJ2-3; D remains ambiguous. The CDR3 totals 15 residues. Trimming removed 2 bases at V and 1 base at J, with 10 bases between. Per the germline V gene, CDR1 is SEHNR and CDR2 is FQNEAQ (reference sequence). The full variable domain, its missing parts supplied by reference TRBV7-9 and TRBJ2-3, is DTGVSQNPRHKITKRGQNVTFRCDPISEHNRLYWYRQTLGQGPEFLTYFQNEAQLEKSRLLSDRFSAERPKGSFSTLEIQRTEQGDSAMYLCASSLPPSGTDTQYFGPGTRLTVL.

This clone was found a few times. The rearrangement links TRBV7-6 to TRBJ2-3; D not certain. V shed 3 bases and J shed 0 bases, with 7 bases lying between them. The CDR3 has 14 amino acids. Looked up from germline, CDR1 is SGHVS and CDR2 is FNYEAQ. CDR3 sequence: CASSFGGSTDTQYF. The DNA for the CDR3 is TGTGCCAGCAGCTTCGGCGGCAGCACAGATACGCAGTATTTT.

In DNA form, the CDR3 reads TGCGCCAGCAGCCAAGAAATCAGGGGATCTGGAAACACCATATATTTT. This translates into CASSQEIRGSGNTIYF. The genes are TRBV4-1 and TRBJ1-3, with D possibly TRBD1 on 6 matching bases. CDR3 size: 16 residues. V was pared by 0 bases and J by 1 base, with 10 bases between. The V gene's germline CDR1 is MGHRA and CDR2 YSYEKL.

The CDR3 protein is CAWSPLDRGREKLFF. In nucleotides, the CDR3 is TGTGCCTGGAGTCCCTTAGACAGGGGGAGGGAAAAACTGTTTTTT. The gene calls are TRBV30 and TRBJ1-4, with TRBD1 matching over 9 bases. With V trimmed by 2 bases and J by 8 bases, 9 bases remained unmatched. CDR3 size: 15 residues. Germline V gene data show CDR1 as GTSNPN and CDR2 as SVGIG (reference sequence). Complete variable domain (other parts from reference TRBV30 and TRBJ1-4): SQTIHQWPATLVQPVGSPLSLECTVEGTSNPNLYWYRQAAGRGLQLLFYSVGIGQISSEVPQNLSASRPQDRQFILSSKKLLLSDSGFYLCAWSPLDRGREKLFFGSGTQLSVL.

This chain links TRBV6-5 with TRBJ2-1; 9 bases are shared with TRBD1. The germline V gene encodes CDR1 MNHEY and CDR2 SVGAGI. The ends lost 4 bases at V and 8 bases at J; junction bases unmatched: 6. CDR3 length equals 14 residues. In DNA form, the CDR3 reads TGTGCCAGCAGTTTCGACAGGGGGAGAGATGAGCAGTTCTTC. Its translation is CASSFDRGRDEQFF.

The chain combines TRBV9 with TRBJ1-5; no firm D call. The CDR3 sequence is 13 residues long. Germline CDR1 reads SGDLS; CDR2 reads YYNGEE. V gave up 3 bases and J gave up 1 base, with 5 bases separating them. The CDR3: CASSAVSNQPQHF. The CDR3 DNA reads as TGTGCCAGCAGCGCCGTAAGCAATCAGCCCCAGCATTTT.

The chain couples TRBV4-1 to TRBJ2-1, with 7 nucleotides matching TRBD2. Germline trimming cut 1 base from V and 6 bases from J; bases unmatched to any gene: 6. This CDR3 contains 15 residues. From germline, CDR1 is MGHRA and CDR2 YSYEKL. CDR3 DNA: TGCGCCAGCAGCCAAGTCGTCTGGGGGGGCAATGAGCAGTTCTTC. Encoded protein: CASSQVVWGGNEQFF.

The J gene is TRBJ2-1, the V gene TRBV28; 7 bases are a match to TRBD1. Germline values: CDR1 MDHEN, CDR2 SYDVKM. The CDR3 covers 15 residues. With 6 bases clipped from V and 3 bases from J, the junction kept 8 bases outside the gene matches. The DNA of the CDR3 is TGTGCCAGCAGCCTCCCGAACAGGGGCTACAATGAGCAGTTCTTC. Translation gives CASSLPNRGYNEQFF.

By sample fraction, this clone is medium-sized. V is TRBV6-6 and J is TRBJ1-2, with D perhaps TRBD1 (5 bases). Germline CDR1 reads MNHNY; CDR2 reads SVGAGI (reference sequence). The CDR3 has 13 residues. V gave up 6 bases and J gave up 3 bases, with 11 bases separating them. The CDR3 nucleotides read TGTGCCAGCAGGGGCGACAGCGACTATGGCTACACCTTC. Its protein is CASRGDSDYGYTF.

The CDR3 loop is CASSLDPSRGGEQYF. In DNA, the CDR3 is TGTGCCAGCAGCTTAGATCCATCTAGAGGGGGCGAGCAGTACTTC. The chain joins TRBV11-3 to TRBJ2-7; D may be TRBD1 (6 bases). This CDR3 spans 15 amino acids. Between the trimmed V and J ends, which lost 0 bases and 6 bases, there was a span of 15 bases. Germline V gene data show CDR1 as SGHNT and CDR2 as YENEEA.

This chain uses TRBV7-8 with TRBJ2-5, with D perhaps matching TRBD2 (5 bases). Judging by the DNA end, TRBJ2-7 fits better; the J call may be wrong. Germline loops: CDR1 SGHVS, CDR2 FQNEAQ. The CDR3 is 15 residues long. CDR3 in amino acids: CASSQQRVGAYEQYF. As DNA, the CDR3 is TGTGCCAGCAGCCAACAGAGGGTAGGCGCCTACGAGCAGTACTTC.

J is TRBJ2-7 and V is TRBV30; D is unresolved. Germline values: CDR1 GTSNPN, CDR2 SVGIG (reference sequence). This CDR3 contains 14 residues. The V gene lost 4 bases and the J gene lost 0 bases, with 13 bases spanning the gap. CDR3 residues: CAWTPPVHSYEQYF. In DNA form, the CDR3 reads TGTGCCTGGACGCCCCCGGTCCACTCCTACGAGCAGTACTTC.

The chain recombines TRBV7-2 with TRBJ1-2; 8 bases align to TRBD1. The V segment lost 4 bases and the J segment 4 bases; nucleotides outside the gene matches: 5. This CDR3 spans 14 amino acids. Germline V CDR1 and CDR2: SGHTA, FQGNSA. This CDR3 is CASSSPDRGYGYTF. CDR3 nucleotide sequence: TGTGCCAGCAGCTCCCCCGACAGGGGCTATGGCTACACCTTC.

The chain employs TRBV7-3 and TRBJ2-7; no clear D gene. Germline CDR1 reads SGHTA; CDR2 reads FQGTGA. V was clipped by 2 bases and J by 5 bases, with 10 bases between them. The CDR3 contains 13 residues. CDR3 sequence: CASSLLERNEQYF. Here the CDR3 DNA reads TGTGCCAGCAGCTTACTGGAGAGAAACGAGCAGTACTTC.

The V gene is TRBV6-1, the J gene TRBJ2-5, with 11 bases lining up with TRBD2. The CDR3 sequence is 14 residues long. Germline V gives CDR1 MNHNS, CDR2 SASEGT. The V and J ends lost 3 bases and 4 bases, in that order; junction bases with no gene match: 1. CDR3 in DNA: TGTGCCAGCAGTGACGGACTAGCGGGAGAGACCCAGTACTTC. Translating it yields CASSDGLAGETQYF.

The count of this clone is one. The chain couples TRBV4-1 to TRBJ2-1; perhaps TRBD1 as D (6 bases). The ends were cut back, 6 bases at V and 9 bases at J, with 21 bases in the middle. This CDR3 spans 15 amino acids. Germline V CDR1 and CDR2: MGHRA, YSYEKL. CDR3 nucleotides: TGCGCCAGCAGACAGATCTCCGGACAGAGGGGTGAGCAGTTCTTC. Translating it yields CASRQISGQRGEQFF.

This clone was seen at least ten times. V and J are TRBV7-8 and TRBJ1-4, with TRBD1 identical over 9 bases. The CDR3 runs to 16 residues. Losses at the gene ends were 5 bases for V and 7 bases for J; bases not matched to a gene: 11. Germline V gene data show CDR1 as SGHVS and CDR2 as FQNEAQ. CDR3 in amino acids: CASSPLDRGGFEKLFF. In DNA, the CDR3 is TGTGCCAGCAGCCCACTGGACAGGGGTGGGTTTGAAAAACTGTTTTTT.